This T cell receptor beta chain was identified in a study of blood T cell repertoires in COVID-19. The wider study: Whether acute or convalescent, the COVID-19 samples came from the United States, Italy and Spain. PBMCs, B-cell-depleted T cells, or T cells were the source of the cDNA or gDNA that made up the material.

Original processing notes: Reference gene primer amplification yielded estimated nucleated cell counts. Repertoires were generated with immunoSEQ multiplex PCR, while TCRdb's copy carries only in-frame clones and drops some. The V and J calls and clone size are taken from that table; D and trimming were inferred from the DNA. The top ten clones hold about 2.7% of a sample with roughly 80,000 clones, roughly 84% of them seen once. V was pared by 2 bases and J by 5 bases, with 9 bases between. From germline, CDR1 is SNHLY and CDR2 FYNNEI. This CDR3 has 13 amino acids. The rearrangement uses TRBV2 and TRBJ2-5, with no clear D. Sequenced input: peripheral blood. This clonotype was sampled from a woman at least 80 years old with acute or convalescent COVID-19. This CDR3 reads CASSELRWETQYF. CDR3 DNA: TGTGCCAGCAGTGAACTGCGATGGGAGACCCAGTACTTC.